What follows are 14 T cell receptor beta chains derived from one specimen sequenced in a study of radiation and T cells in renal cell carcinoma. This sample's time point: baseline pretreatment blood. This sample's treatment: 15 Gy SBRT to primary tumor, nephrectomy 4 weeks later. Clones were read by immunoSEQ multiplex PCR, and TCRdb kept only the in-frame ones, dropping some. Of about 130,000 clones listed, nearly 90% are singletons. The starting material was blood, obtained from a patient whose treatment included radiotherapy and nephrectomy. The origin of the receptors is a woman in her forties or fifties with renal cell carcinoma.

This chain connects TRBV6-5 to TRBJ1-6; TRBD1 agrees at 9 bases. V lost 8 bases to trimming and J lost 7 bases; unmatched junction nucleotides: 6. CDR3 size: 14 residues. Germline-derived CDR1 and CDR2 are MNHEY and SVGAGI. CDR3 nucleotides: TGTGCCAGCCTCGGACAGGGGAACAATTCACCCCTCCACTTT. Translating gives CASLGQGNNSPLHF.

J is TRBJ2-7 and V is TRBV29-1; D is ambiguous. The V end was cut by 5 bases, the J end by 3 bases, with 8 bases between. The CDR3 covers 11 residues. Germline V gene data show CDR1 as SQVTM and CDR2 as ANQGSEA. As DNA, the CDR3 is TGCAGCGTTTACAGCATCTACGAGCAGTACTTC. Protein: CSVYSIYEQYF.

The V gene is TRBV6-1, the J gene TRBJ1-2; 8 bases fit TRBD1. Germline trimming cut 8 bases from V and 8 bases from J; bases unmatched to any gene: 13. The CDR3 consists of 14 residues. In germline, CDR1 is MNHNS, CDR2 SASEGT. The CDR3 nucleotides are TGTGCCAGCCTAGACAGGGGAGGGCGTCGGGGCTACACCTTC. Residues: CASLDRGGRRGYTF.

The CDR3 bases are TGTGCCAGCAGCTTTGCGGGACAGATCCAATACGAGCAGTACTTC. The encoded protein is CASSFAGQIQYEQYF. The rearrangement joins TRBV7-9 to TRBJ2-7; D is possibly TRBD1 (7 bases). Trimming pared 3 bases from V and 4 bases from J, leaving 16 bases between. The CDR3 length is 15 residues. CDR1 and CDR2 (germline): SEHNR, FQNEAQ (reference sequence).

J is TRBJ2-7 and V is TRBV19, with TRBD1 matching 10 bases. The CDR3 extends over 15 amino acids. Unmatched junction bases numbered 9, after V lost 7 bases and J lost 3 bases. Per the germline V gene, CDR1 is LNHDA and CDR2 is SQIVND (reference sequence). Here the CDR3 reads CASTPGQGSFYEQYF. The CDR3 coding sequence is TGTGCCAGTACCCCGGGACAGGGGTCCTTCTACGAGCAGTACTTC. Filled out from reference TRBV19 and TRBJ2-7, the complete variable domain reads DGGITQSPKYLFRKEGQNVTLSCEQNLNHDAMYWYRQDPGQGLRLIYYSQIVNDFQKGDIAEGYSVSREKKESFPLTVTSAQKNPTAFYLCASTPGQGSFYEQYFGPGTRLTVT.

The V and J genes are TRBV6-5 and TRBJ2-7; 10 bases match TRBD2. V lost 5 bases and J lost 3; bases outside the gene matches: 4. The germline gives CDR1 MNHEY, CDR2 SVGAGI. This CDR3 is built from 14 residues. CDR3 in amino acids: CASSTAGGVYEQYF. The CDR3 DNA sequence: TGTGCCAGCAGTACAGCGGGGGGGGTCTACGAGCAGTACTTC.

CDR3 protein: CASSPLGDLNTEAFF. The CDR3 DNA reads as TGTGCCAGCAGCCCCCTTGGGGATCTCAACACTGAAGCTTTCTTT. This chain uses TRBV9 with TRBJ1-1; D is unresolved. V lost 4 bases to trimming and J lost 2 bases, with 15 bases between them. This CDR3 has 15 residues. Per germline, CDR1 SGDLS and CDR2 YYNGEE.

The sample holds one count of this clone. CDR3 residues: CASSYRGGGQPQHF. For the CDR3, the DNA is TGTGCCAGCAGTTACAGGGGAGGAGGGCAGCCCCAGCATTTT. V usage is TRBV6-6 and J usage is TRBJ1-5; D is possibly TRBD1 (5 bases). The CDR3 is 14 residues long. Germline CDR1 MNHNY, CDR2 SVGAGI (reference sequence). The V end lost 2 bases, the J end lost 7 bases, and 12 bases lay between the germline ends.

The CDR3 is CASSGERETQYF. The CDR3, as DNA: TGTGCCAGCAGTGGGGAAAGAGAGACCCAGTACTTC. This chain links TRBV2 with TRBJ2-5; D is ambiguous. Germline CDR1 reads SNHLY; CDR2 reads FYNNEI. V dropped 4 bases and J dropped 4 bases, with 7 bases sitting between them. CDR3 size: 12 residues. Together with reference TRBV2 and TRBJ2-5, the CDR3 gives the full variable domain: EPEVTQTPSHQVTQMGQEVILRCVPISNHLYFYWYRQILGQKVEFLVSFYNNEISEKSEIFDDQFSVERPDGSNFTLKIRSTKLEDSAMYFCASSGERETQYFGPGTRLLVL.

V and J are TRBV5-1 and TRBJ1-1, with 7 bases aligning to TRBD1. Trimming at V came to 6 bases and at J to 5 bases, leaving 4 bases not matched to a gene. This CDR3 comprises 12 residues. CDR1 is SGHRS, CDR2 YFSETQ, per germline. Here the CDR3 reads CASKRGQTEAFF. CDR3 DNA sequence: TGCGCCAGCAAGAGGGGACAGACTGAAGCTTTCTTT.

The chain links TRBV30 to TRBJ1-6; TRBD1 is a possible D gene (5 bases). Germline lookup yields CDR1 GTSNPN and CDR2 SVGIG (reference sequence). V was shortened by 2 bases and J by 9 bases, with 17 bases between the two germline ends. There are 15 residues in the CDR3. CDR3 amino acids: CAWSTRQGQGSPLHF. CDR3 coding DNA: TGTGCCTGGAGTACCCGCCAGGGCCAAGGTTCACCCCTCCACTTT.

The chain couples TRBV19 to TRBJ2-5; TRBD2 matches at 7 bases. The germline V gene has CDR1 LNHDA and CDR2 SQIVND (reference sequence). Trimming took 2 bases from V and 6 from J; bases not matched to a gene: 6. The CDR3 contains 14 residues. CDR3 DNA sequence: TGTGCCAGTAGTATAAACAACGGGGGGAAGACCCAGTACTTC. It yields the protein CASSINNGGKTQYF.

This clone was detected once. V is TRBV4-2 and J is TRBJ1-3; D possibly corresponds to TRBD1 (6 bases). The CDR3 loop spans 15 amino acids. Looked up from germline, CDR1 is LGHNA and CDR2 is YNFKEQ. Trimming took 0 bases from V and 4 from J, leaving 10 bases between them. In DNA, the CDR3 is TGTGCCAGCAGCCAAGATAGGGGGTCCGGAAACACCATATATTTT. It codes for CASSQDRGSGNTIYF.

The V gene is TRBV7-9, the J gene TRBJ2-7; the match to TRBD1 covers 10 bases. The J segment lost 5 bases and the V segment lost 0 bases, leaving 7 bases of the junction unmatched. Germline V gene data show CDR1 as SEHNR and CDR2 as FQNEAQ (reference sequence). This CDR3 has 16 amino acids. Here the CDR3 reads CASSLARRQGAHEQYF. The CDR3 nucleotides are TGTGCCAGCAGCTTAGCGAGGAGACAGGGGGCCCACGAGCAGTACTTC.